This is a list of T cell receptor beta chains from one sample in a study of blood T cells in healthy people across ages. A single record per CDR3 protein comes from TCRdb applying MiXCR to the 5' RACE reads. The sample shows 650,000 to 800,000 distinct CDR3 sequences, under 45% of them seen only once. The sample comprised blood. Receptors were obtained from a man in his sixties in good health. Each CDR3 is given with its conserved first and last residue. The D gene is left open where the match is weak. The size entry is marked missing in some rows and otherwise reads once, few, many or a size class.

V	size	J	D	CDR3	DNA
TRBV7-8	NA	TRBJ1-1	NA	CASSLSGGANTEAFF	TGTGCCAGCAGCTTAAGTGGGGGGGCCAACACTGAAGCTTTCTTT
TRBV7-2	few	TRBJ1-5	NA	CASTPGPANQPQHF	TGTGCCAGTACCCCGGGACCGGCCAATCAGCCCCAGCATTTT
TRBV27	few	TRBJ2-1	NA	CASTNSTANEQFF	TGTGCCAGCACCAACTCTACCGCTAATGAGCAGTTCTTC
TRBV28	NA	TRBJ2-1	TRBD2	CASVSYAGGNEQFF	TGTGCCAGCGTTTCCTATGCGGGGGGGAATGAGCAGTTCTTC
TRBV12-3/TRBV12-4	NA	TRBJ1-2	NA	CASRATGGEGYGYTF	TGTGCCAGCAGGGCGACAGGAGGGGAAGGATATGGCTACACCTTC
TRBV7-2	NA	TRBJ2-7	TRBD2	CASSVTGGPDEQYF	TGTGCCAGCAGCGTAACGGGGGGGCCGGACGAGCAGTACTTC
TRBV5-1	few	TRBJ2-3	NA	CASSRPADTQYF	TGCGCCAGCAGCCGACCGGCGGATACGCAGTATTTT
TRBV18	NA	TRBJ2-6	NA	CASSPDGRRSGANVLTF	TGTGCCAGCTCACCAGACGGCCGGAGGTCCGGGGCCAACGTCCTGACTTTC
TRBV6-2/TRBV6-3	NA	TRBJ2-7	NA	CASSFGLSAYEQYF	TGTGCCAGCAGTTTTGGGCTCTCCGCCTACGAGCAGTACTTC
TRBV30	NA	TRBJ2-1	NA	CAWSVFVGTPNNEQFF	TGTGCCTGGAGTGTTTTCGTCGGGACTCCTAACAATGAGCAGTTCTTC
TRBV20-1	many	TRBJ2-1	TRBD2	CSASPLAGGRGNEQFF	TGCAGTGCCAGCCCACTAGCGGGGGGCCGGGGCAATGAGCAGTTCTTC
TRBV24-1	few	TRBJ2-1	NA	CATSELQGDEQFF	TGTGCCACCAGTGAGTTACAGGGTGATGAGCAGTTCTTC
TRBV20-1	few	TRBJ2-7	TRBD2	CSATDSGGVTYEQYF	TGCAGTGCTACAGACAGCGGGGGGGTCACCTACGAGCAGTACTTC
TRBV6-5	few	TRBJ1-4	NA	CASSYSTATNEKLFF	TGTGCCAGCAGTTACTCGACAGCAACTAATGAAAAACTGTTTTTT
TRBV12-5	NA	TRBJ2-3	NA	CASGPNSALTDTQYF	TGTGCTAGTGGTCCCAATTCGGCACTCACAGATACGCAGTATTTT
TRBV7-9	NA	TRBJ1-2	NA	CASILDGLGGYTF	TGTGCCAGCATCTTGGACGGGCTTGGTGGCTACACCTTC
TRBV12-3/TRBV12-4	NA	TRBJ2-3	TRBD2	CASSSTGLLADTQYF	TGTGCCAGCAGTTCTACGGGACTATTAGCAGATACGCAGTATTTT
TRBV9	few	TRBJ2-5	TRBD2	CASSVGQRGDRFQETQYF	TGTGCCAGCAGCGTAGGACAGCGGGGGGACCGATTCCAAGAGACCCAGTACTTC
TRBV4-3	NA	TRBJ2-3	TRBD2	CASSQERGAGTDTQYF	TGCGCCAGCAGCCAAGAGCGGGGGGCGGGGACAGATACGCAGTATTTT
TRBV20-1	few	TRBJ2-1	NA	CSARDFASLHTEQFF	TGCAGTGCTAGAGATTTCGCTTCCTTACACACAGAGCAGTTCTTC
TRBV21-1	NA	TRBJ2-7	NA	CASSLWTGDNNWTPYEQYF	TGTGCCAGCAGCTTGTGGACAGGGGACAATAACTGGACCCCCTACGAGCAGTACTTC
TRBV7-3	few	TRBJ2-5	TRBD2	CASSAGLAEKTQYF	TGTGCCAGCAGTGCCGGACTAGCGGAGAAGACCCAGTACTTC
TRBV10-3	NA	TRBJ2-3	TRBD2	CASNRGSDGSTDTRYF	TGTGCCAGTAATCGCGGGAGTGACGGTAGCACAGATACGCGGTATTTT
TRBV25-1	NA	TRBJ2-3	TRBD2	CASSESSGGLADTQYF	TGTGCCAGCAGTGAGTCTAGCGGGGGGCTTGCAGATACGCAGTATTTT
TRBV12-3/TRBV12-4	NA	TRBJ2-5	NA	CASSFASSQETQYF	TGTGCCAGCAGTTTCGCCAGCAGTCAAGAGACCCAGTACTTC
TRBV5-4	few	TRBJ2-7	NA	CASSSRGTNSYEQYF	TGTGCCAGCAGCTCCAGGGGTACCAACTCCTACGAGCAGTACTTC
TRBV9	NA	TRBJ2-4	NA	CASSAGLRDIQYF	TGTGCCAGCAGCGCCGGTCTGCGGGACATTCAGTACTTC
TRBV20-1	NA	TRBJ2-6	TRBD2	CSASAGGTGANVLTF	TGCAGTGCTAGTGCGGGGGGGACTGGGGCCAACGTCCTGACTTTC
TRBV5-1	NA	TRBJ1-2	NA	CASSLDSGLGYGYTF	TGCGCCAGCAGCTTGGATTCAGGGCTGGGCTATGGCTACACCTTC
TRBV4-3	NA	TRBJ2-6	TRBD1	CASSPSLTGNSGANVPTF	TGCGCCAGCAGCCCTTCTTTGACAGGGAACTCTGGGGCCAACGTCCCGACTTTC
TRBV18	NA	TRBJ2-7	NA	CASSPPNPYEQYF	TGTGCCAGCTCACCACCAAATCCTTACGAGCAGTACTTC
TRBV15	many	TRBJ2-7	NA	CATSRDPASPSDEQYF	TGTGCCACCAGCAGAGATCCGGCTTCCCCCAGCGACGAGCAGTACTTC
TRBV10-3	few	TRBJ2-5	NA	CATWDGQETQYF	TGTGCCACCTGGGACGGCCAAGAGACCCAGTACTTC
TRBV12-3/TRBV12-4	NA	TRBJ2-5	NA	CASSLARKGSQETEYF	TGTGCCAGCAGTTTAGCGCGGAAAGGGAGCCAAGAGACCGAGTACTTC
TRBV21-1	few	TRBJ1-6	NA	CASSKWVFCNSPLHF	TGTGCCAGCAGCAAGTGGGTTTTTTGTAATTCACCCCTCCACTTT
TRBV6-2/TRBV6-3	few	TRBJ2-7	TRBD1	CATLTGGIMYEQYF	TGTGCCACCCTGACAGGGGGTATCATGTACGAGCAGTACTTC
TRBV4-3	NA	TRBJ2-5	NA	CASSLSRGSQETQYF	TGCGCCAGCAGCCTATCAAGAGGCAGCCAAGAGACCCAGTACTTC
TRBV6-2/TRBV6-3	NA	TRBJ2-3	NA	CASSVTSGVHTQYF	TGTGCCAGCAGTGTTACTTCGGGGGTCCATACGCAGTATTTT
TRBV4-3	NA	TRBJ1-2	NA	CASRQDESYGYTF	TGCGCCAGCAGACAGGATGAGAGTTATGGCTACACCTTC
TRBV30	NA	TRBJ1-1	NA	CAWSGDQQQAEAFF	TGTGCCTGGAGTGGGGACCAGCAACAGGCTGAAGCTTTCTTT
TRBV5-1	many	TRBJ2-6	NA	CASSLAALIGANVLTF	TGCGCCAGCAGCTTGGCCGCCCTGATTGGGGCCAACGTCCTGACTTTC
TRBV12-3/TRBV12-4	few	TRBJ1-6	NA	CASSLAYSPLHF	TGTGCCAGCAGTTTAGCCTATTCACCCCTCCACTTT
TRBV4-3	NA	TRBJ1-1	NA	CASSQAGGQSEAFF	TGCGCCAGCAGCCAAGCGGGGGGGCAGAGTGAAGCTTTCTTT
TRBV7-2	NA	TRBJ2-5	NA	CASSLGPDRFQYF	TGTGCCAGCAGCTTAGGTCCCGACCGTTTTCAGTACTTC
TRBV12-3/TRBV12-4	NA	TRBJ1-2	TRBD1	CASSLGRQGNGYTF	TGTGCCAGCAGTTTAGGCCGACAGGGGAATGGCTACACCTTC
TRBV9	NA	TRBJ2-1	NA	CASSLRGRGILRDEQFF	TGTGCCAGCAGCCTAAGGGGTAGGGGGATCCTCAGGGATGAGCAGTTCTTC
TRBV18	NA	TRBJ1-2	NA	CASALPLYGYTF	TGTGCCAGCGCATTACCCCTCTATGGCTACACCTTC
TRBV11-3	NA	TRBJ1-1	NA	CASSLGPGNDEAFF	TGTGCCAGCAGCTTAGGCCCGGGGAACGATGAAGCTTTCTTT
TRBV29-1	many	TRBJ2-5	TRBD1	CSVTEKGATQYF	TGCAGCGTTACCGAGAAGGGGGCTACCCAGTACTTC
TRBV28	NA	TRBJ2-7	NA	CVSLKTTTYEQYF	TGTGTCAGCTTAAAGACCACCACCTACGAGCAGTACTTC
TRBV9	NA	TRBJ2-1	TRBD2	CASSVALAPAYNEQFF	TGTGCCAGCAGCGTAGCACTAGCGCCAGCCTACAATGAGCAGTTCTTC
TRBV2	few	TRBJ2-7	NA	CASKAGQGGDYEQYF	TGTGCCAGCAAGGCGGGTCAGGGGGGAGACTACGAGCAGTACTTC
TRBV7-8	NA	TRBJ2-7	NA	CASSLMSGGTYEQYF	TGTGCCAGCAGCTTAATGTCAGGGGGGACCTACGAGCAGTACTTC